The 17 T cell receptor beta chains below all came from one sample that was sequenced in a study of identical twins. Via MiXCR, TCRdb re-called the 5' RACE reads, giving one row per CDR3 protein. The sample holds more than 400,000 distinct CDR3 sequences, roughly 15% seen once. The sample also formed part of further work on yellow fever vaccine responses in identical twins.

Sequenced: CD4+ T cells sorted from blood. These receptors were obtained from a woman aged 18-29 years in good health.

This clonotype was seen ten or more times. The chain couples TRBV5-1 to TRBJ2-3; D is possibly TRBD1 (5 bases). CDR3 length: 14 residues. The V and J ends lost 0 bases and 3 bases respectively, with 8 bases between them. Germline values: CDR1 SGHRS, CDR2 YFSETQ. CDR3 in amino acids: CASSLDRRTDTQYF. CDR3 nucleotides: TGCGCCAGCAGCTTGGACAGGAGAACAGATACGCAGTATTTT.

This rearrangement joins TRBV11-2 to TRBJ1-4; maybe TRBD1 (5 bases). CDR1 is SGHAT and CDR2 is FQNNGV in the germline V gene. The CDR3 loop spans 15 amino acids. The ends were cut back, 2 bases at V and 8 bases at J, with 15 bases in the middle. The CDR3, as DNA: TGTGCCAGCAGCTTATTCGGGGGGAGAGGGGAAAAACTGTTTTTT. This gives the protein CASSLFGGRGEKLFF.

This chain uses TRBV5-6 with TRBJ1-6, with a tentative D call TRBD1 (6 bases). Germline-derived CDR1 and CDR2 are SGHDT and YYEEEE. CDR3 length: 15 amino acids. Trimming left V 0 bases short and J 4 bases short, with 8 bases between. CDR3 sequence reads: CASSLGQAYNSPLHF. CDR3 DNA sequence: TGTGCCAGCAGCTTGGGACAGGCGTATAATTCACCCCTCCACTTT.

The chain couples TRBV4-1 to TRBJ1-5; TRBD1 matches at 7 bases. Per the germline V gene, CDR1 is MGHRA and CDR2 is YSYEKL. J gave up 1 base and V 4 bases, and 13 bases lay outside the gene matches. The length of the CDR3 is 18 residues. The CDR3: CASSLEGGRGVSNQPQHF. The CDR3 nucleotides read TGCGCCAGCAGCCTCGAAGGGGGCAGGGGGGTGAGCAATCAGCCCCAGCATTTT.

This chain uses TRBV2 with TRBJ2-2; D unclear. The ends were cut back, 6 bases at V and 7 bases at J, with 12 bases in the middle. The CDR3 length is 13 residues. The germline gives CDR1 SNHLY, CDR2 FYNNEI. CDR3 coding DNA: TGTGCCAGCAGGCCCGACCACAACGGGGAGCTGTTTTTT. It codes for CASRPDHNGELFF.

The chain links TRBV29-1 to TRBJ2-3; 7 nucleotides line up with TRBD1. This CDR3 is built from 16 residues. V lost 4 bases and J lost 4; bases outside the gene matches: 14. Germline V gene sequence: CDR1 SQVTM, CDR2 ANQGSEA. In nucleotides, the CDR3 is TGCAGCGTTGCCCTTTTAGGGGGCGATAGTGCAGATACGCAGTATTTT. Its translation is CSVALLGGDSADTQYF.

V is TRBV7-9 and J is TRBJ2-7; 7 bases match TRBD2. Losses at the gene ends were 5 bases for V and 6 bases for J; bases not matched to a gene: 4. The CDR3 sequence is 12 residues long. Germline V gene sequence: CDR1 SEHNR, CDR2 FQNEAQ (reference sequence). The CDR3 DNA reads TGTGCCAGCAGCACGACTAGCACCGAGCAGTACTTC. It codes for CASSTTSTEQYF.

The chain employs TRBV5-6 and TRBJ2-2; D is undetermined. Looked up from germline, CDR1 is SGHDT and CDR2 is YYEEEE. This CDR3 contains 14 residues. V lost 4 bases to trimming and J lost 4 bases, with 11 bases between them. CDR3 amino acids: CASSRDFFTGELFF. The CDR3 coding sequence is TGTGCCAGCAGCCGAGATTTTTTCACCGGGGAGCTGTTTTTT.

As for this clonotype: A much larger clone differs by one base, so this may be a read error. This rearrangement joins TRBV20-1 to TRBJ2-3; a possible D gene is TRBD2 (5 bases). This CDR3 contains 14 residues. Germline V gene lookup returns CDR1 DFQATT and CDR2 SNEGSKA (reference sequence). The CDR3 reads CRAGEGLWADTQYF. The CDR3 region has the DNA TGCAGAGCTGGAGAGGGCCTATGGGCAGATACGCAGTATTTT.

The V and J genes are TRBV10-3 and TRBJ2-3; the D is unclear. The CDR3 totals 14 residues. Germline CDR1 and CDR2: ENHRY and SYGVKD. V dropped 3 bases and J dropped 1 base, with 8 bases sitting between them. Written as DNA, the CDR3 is TGTGCCATCAGTGAACGGAAGGGCACAGATACGCAGTATTTT. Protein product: CAISERKGTDTQYF.

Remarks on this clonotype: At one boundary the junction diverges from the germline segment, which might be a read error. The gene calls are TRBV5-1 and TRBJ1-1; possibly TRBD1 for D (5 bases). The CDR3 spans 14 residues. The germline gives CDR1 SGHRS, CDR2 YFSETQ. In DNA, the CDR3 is TGCTCCAGCAGTCAATCTCAGGGGAACACTGAAGCTTTCTTT. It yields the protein CSSSQSQGNTEAFF.

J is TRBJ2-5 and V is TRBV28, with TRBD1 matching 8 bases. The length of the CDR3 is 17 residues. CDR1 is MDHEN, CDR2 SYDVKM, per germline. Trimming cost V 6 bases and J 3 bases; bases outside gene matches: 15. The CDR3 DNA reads TGTGCCAGCAGCTCCATCGAGGACAGGGCGGTTAAAGAGACCCAGTACTTC. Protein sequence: CASSSIEDRAVKETQYF.

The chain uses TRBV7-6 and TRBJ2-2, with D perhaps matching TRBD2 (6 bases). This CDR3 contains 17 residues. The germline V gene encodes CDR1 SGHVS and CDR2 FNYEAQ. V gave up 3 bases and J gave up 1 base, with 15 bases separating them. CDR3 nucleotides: TGTGCCAGCAGCTTCTCCCCCGGGACTCTGAACACCGGGGAGCTGTTTTTT. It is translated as CASSFSPGTLNTGELFF.

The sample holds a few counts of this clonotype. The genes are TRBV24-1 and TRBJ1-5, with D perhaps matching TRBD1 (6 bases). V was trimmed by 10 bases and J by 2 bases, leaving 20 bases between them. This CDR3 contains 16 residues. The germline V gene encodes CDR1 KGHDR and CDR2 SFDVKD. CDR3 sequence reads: CATSGGRKDGNQPQHF. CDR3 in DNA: TGTGCCACGTCGGGGGGGCGTAAGGACGGCAATCAGCCCCAGCATTTT.

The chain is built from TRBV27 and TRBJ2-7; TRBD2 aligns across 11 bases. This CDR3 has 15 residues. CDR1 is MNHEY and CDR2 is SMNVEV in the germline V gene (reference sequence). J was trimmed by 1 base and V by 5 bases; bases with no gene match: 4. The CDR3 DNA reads TGTGCCAGCAGTAGAACTAGCGGGGGATCCTACGAGCAGTACTTC. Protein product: CASSRTSGGSYEQYF.

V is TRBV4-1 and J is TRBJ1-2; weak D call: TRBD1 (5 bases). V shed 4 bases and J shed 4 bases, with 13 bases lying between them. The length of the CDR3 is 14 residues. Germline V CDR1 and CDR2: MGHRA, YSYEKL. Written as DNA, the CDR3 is TGCGCCAGCAGCCTAGGGGAGGCAGTCTATGGCTACACCTTC. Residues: CASSLGEAVYGYTF.

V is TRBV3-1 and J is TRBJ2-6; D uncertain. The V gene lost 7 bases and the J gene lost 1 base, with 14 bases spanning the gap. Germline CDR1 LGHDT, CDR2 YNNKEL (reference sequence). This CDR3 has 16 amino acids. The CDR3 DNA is TGTGCCAGCAACTTACACCGAGGTTCTGGGGCCAACGTCCTGACTTTC. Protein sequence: CASNLHRGSGANVLTF.